This TCR beta chain derives from a study of T cell responses to AZD1222 COVID-19 vaccine. About the research overall: Pooling of second doses given at about 4 or about 12 weeks was done. Overall study findings and caveats: Regions left unmutated in variants are reportedly the target of nearly half of spike-specific TCRs. Donors were chiefly white British, with a greater number of females, and clonal diversity was perhaps underestimated.

Comment on this clone: What it binds is unknown.

CDR1 SGHNT and CDR2 YENEEA come from the germline V gene. CDR3 length: 13 residues. The J segment lost 4 bases and the V segment lost 3 bases, leaving 1 base of the junction unmatched. Using immunoSEQ multiplex PCR, the repertoire was profiled, and TCRdb retains in-frame clones only, with some absent. Of more than 150,000 clones detected, around 88% appear once; the ten largest clones hold 0.49%. Sequencing used peripheral blood, obtained on day 0 of AZD1222 vaccination. The sequence was obtained from an adult in good health. The chain couples TRBV11-3 to TRBJ2-3; 7 positions agree with TRBD1. The CDR3 sequence is CASSLTGSDTQYF. The CDR3 DNA is TGTGCCAGCAGCTTGACAGGGTCAGATACGCAGTATTTT.